Listed here are 7 T cell receptor beta chains from one sample, sequenced in a study of cytomegalovirus exposure and HLA in healthy donors. Amplification used 60 Vbeta primers and 13 Jbeta primers. Data came from immunoSEQ multiplex PCR; TCRdb stores just in-frame clones and leaves some out. The table has about 190,000 clones, about four fifths seen once. Sample: PBMCs. Every receptor here comes from a woman aged 18-30 years in good health and CMV-seronegative.

The chain joins TRBV30 to TRBJ1-1; D is unresolved. Trimming pared 0 bases from V and 4 bases from J, leaving 15 bases between. The CDR3 length is 15 residues. CDR1 and CDR2 (germline): GTSNPN, SVGIG (reference sequence). CDR3 sequence: CAWSVPHSRITEAFF. In DNA form, the CDR3 reads TGTGCCTGGAGTGTCCCCCACAGCAGGATCACTGAAGCTTTCTTT.

The J gene is TRBJ2-5, the V gene TRBV7-2; 7 bases align to TRBD2. V was clipped by 5 bases and J by 0 bases; unmatched bases: 6. CDR3 length equals 15 residues. CDR1 and CDR2 from the germline V gene are SGHTA and FQGNSA. CDR3 DNA: TGTGCCAGCAGCGGATCTAGCGGAAACCAAGAGACCCAGTACTTC. Its protein product is CASSGSSGNQETQYF.

The rearrangement joins TRBV27 to TRBJ2-7; 8 nucleotides align to TRBD1. Germline loops: CDR1 MNHEY, CDR2 SMNVEV (reference sequence). The CDR3 length is 13 residues. V lost 2 bases, J lost 3 bases, and 0 bases stayed unmatched. CDR3 nucleotides: TGTGCCAGCAGTTTAACAGGGGGCTACGAGCAGTACTTC. This codes for CASSLTGGYEQYF.

The V call is TRBV27, the J call TRBJ2-5; the match to TRBD2 covers 9 bases. The CDR3 runs to 16 residues. Germline CDR1 MNHEY, CDR2 SMNVEV (reference sequence). Trimming took 4 bases from V and 5 from J; bases not matched to a gene: 11. The CDR3 bases are TGTGCCAGCAGTTCCCGTGGTGGCGGGAGGGGTGAGACCCAGTACTTC. This translates into CASSSRGGGRGETQYF.

CDR3 DNA sequence: TGTGCCAGCAGCCCCCACAGGCGTAACACCATATATTTT. Its translation is CASSPHRRNTIYF. The chain carries TRBV5-4 and TRBJ1-3; D perhaps matches TRBD1 (5 bases). V lost 4 bases and J 7 bases, leaving 12 bases between the germline ends. The CDR3 runs to 13 residues. Germline CDR1 and CDR2: SGHNT and YYREEE (reference sequence).

This clone has just one count. This CDR3 is CASSLYSGGAGETQYF. The DNA for the CDR3 is TGTGCCAGCAGCTTGTACTCTGGGGGAGCGGGGGAGACCCAGTACTTC. The chain joins TRBV5-6 to TRBJ2-5; 7 bases agree with TRBD2. The junction had 11 bases not matched to a gene; V was cut back by 1 base and J by 5 bases. CDR3 length: 16 amino acids. The germline CDR1 and CDR2 sequences are SGHDT and YYEEEE.

As concerns this clone: A read error may produce the germline difference seen at one junction end. The chain carries TRBV7-9 and TRBJ2-2; TRBD2 matches 10 bases. Germline lookup yields CDR1 SEHNR and CDR2 FQNEAQ (reference sequence). This CDR3 has 17 amino acids. As DNA, the CDR3 is TGTTCCAGCAATTCCCTCGGGACTAGCGAGTACACCGGGGAGCTGTTTTTT. This encodes CSSNSLGTSEYTGELFF.